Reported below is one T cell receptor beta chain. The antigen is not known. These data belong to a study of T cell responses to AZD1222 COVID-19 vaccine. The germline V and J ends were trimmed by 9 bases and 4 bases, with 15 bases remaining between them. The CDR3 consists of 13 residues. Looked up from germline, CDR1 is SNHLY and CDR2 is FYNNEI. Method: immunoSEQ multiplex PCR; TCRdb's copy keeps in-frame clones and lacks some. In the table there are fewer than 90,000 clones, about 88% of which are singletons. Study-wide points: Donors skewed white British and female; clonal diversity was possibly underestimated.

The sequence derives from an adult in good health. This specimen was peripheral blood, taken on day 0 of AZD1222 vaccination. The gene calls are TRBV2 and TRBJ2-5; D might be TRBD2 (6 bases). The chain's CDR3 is CASSTRRVETQYF. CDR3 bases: TGTGCCAGTTCGACTAGGAGAGTAGAGACCCAGTACTTC.